This T cell receptor beta chain was identified in a study of technical replicates of blood from a handful of donors. The germline V gene has CDR1 SEHNR and CDR2 FQNEAQ (reference sequence). The V end was cut by 5 bases, the J end by 0 bases, with 14 bases between. The CDR3 loop spans 15 amino acids. Assay: immunoSEQ multiplex PCR; the TCRdb copy retains only in-frame clones and omits some. The repertoire holds about 68,000 clones, with about 97% as singletons. The sequence came from a human donor in good health. Sequenced sample: T cells isolated from PBMCs. This chain uses TRBV7-9 with TRBJ2-7; D unclear. The CDR3 coding sequence is TGTGCCAGCAGCGCGAGTAAACTTAGCTCCTACGAGCAGTACTTC. As protein: CASSASKLSSYEQYF. Full variable domain (remainder filled in from reference TRBV7-9 and TRBJ2-7): DTGVSQNPRHKITKRGQNVTFRCDPISEHNRLYWYRQTLGQGPEFLTYFQNEAQLEKSRLLSDRFSAERPKGSFSTLEIQRTEQGDSAMYLCASSASKLSSYEQYFGPGTRLTVT.